This T cell receptor beta chain was profiled in a study of blood T cells in healthy people across ages. Study-wide findings and caveats: In the absence of known donor CMV status, changes in expanded clonotypes were possibly confounded. Naive and antigen-experienced cells could not be conclusively compared, given unsorted PBMCs.

A second PCR, run for about 7 to 11 cycles, used a sample-barcoded 5' primer plus a J-beta primer mix. Unique molecular identifiers of 12 random nucleotides labeled each cDNA. A single record per CDR3 protein comes from TCRdb applying MiXCR to the 5' RACE reads. The table records about 1.7 million distinct CDR3 sequences, approximately 28% of them present only once. Germline-derived CDR1 and CDR2 are MNHEY and SVGAGI. The CDR3 totals 12 residues. The V end was cut by 4 bases, the J end by 6 bases, with 9 bases between. With regard to this clonotype: The antigen remains undetermined.

Drawn from each donor were 7.5 to 10 milliliters of peripheral blood. The chain carries TRBV6-5 and TRBJ1-1; D is undetermined. Sequenced: blood. This TCR was recovered from a woman in her 30s in good health. This chain's CDR3 is CASSSSSAEAFF. CDR3 sequence (DNA): TGTGCCAGCAGTTCCTCGTCGGCTGAAGCTTTCTTT.